The T cell receptor beta chain described here comes from a study of CD8+CD57+ T cells in acquired aplastic anemia. General study findings and limits: Researchers report that some 31 CD8+ CDR3 sequences appeared in both patients and controls.

Points on this clonotype: The target antigen is unknown.

The template for TCR beta VDJ and CDR3 sequence profiling was genomic DNA. TCRdb reprocessed the reads via MiXCR and lists one record per CDR3 protein. The sample consists of approximately 200,000 distinct CDR3 sequences, around three fifths of them appearing once. In germline, CDR1 is DFQATT, CDR2 SNEGSKA (reference sequence). V lost 3 bases and J lost 0, with 17 bases in between. The CDR3 totals 16 residues. The sample consisted of sorted CD4+, CD8+, or CD8+CD57+ T cells (not recorded which) from PBMCs. The clonotype comes from a human donor with severe aplastic anemia or a healthy control (not recorded which). The chain has TRBV20-1 and TRBJ1-1; perhaps TRBD1 as D (5 bases). The CDR3 sequence is CSAREATGGMNTEAFF. The CDR3 region has the DNA TGCAGTGCTAGGGAGGCCACTGGGGGTATGAACACTGAAGCTTTCTTT.